A single T cell receptor (beta chain) is shown here with its context. These data belong to a study of cytomegalovirus exposure and HLA in healthy donors. 60 Vbeta and 13 Jbeta primers were used in PCR. Repertoires were generated with immunoSEQ multiplex PCR, while TCRdb's copy carries only in-frame clones and drops some. The profile shows over 80,000 clones, roughly 76% of them singletons. This CDR3 is built from 18 residues. The ends lost 3 bases at V and 3 bases at J; junction bases unmatched: 9. From germline, CDR1 is LNHDA and CDR2 SQIVND (reference sequence). Sample: PBMCs. The chain uses TRBV19 and TRBJ2-3; 13 bases are shared with TRBD2. This TCR came from a man in his forties in good health and CMV-seronegative. In DNA form, the CDR3 reads TGTGCCAGTAGTATCGCCCACGGGACTAGCGGGGAAACAGATACGCAGTATTTT. Its translation: CASSIAHGTSGETDTQYF.